The 32 T cell receptor beta chains given below trace back to one sample, sequenced in a study of blood T cell repertoires in COVID-19. The repertoire was sequenced with immunoSEQ multiplex PCR; TCRdb's copy has only in-frame clones and lacks some. There are 45,000 or so clones in the sample; nearly 85% occur only once, and 8% to 9% lies in the top ten. The sequenced material came from peripheral blood. Every receptor here comes from a man aged 80 or over in a cohort sampled during active COVID-19.

The gene calls are TRBV27 and TRBJ1-1; D perhaps matches TRBD1 (6 bases). V was trimmed by 3 bases and J by 2 bases, leaving 7 bases between them. CDR3 length equals 13 residues. Germline-derived CDR1 and CDR2 are MNHEY and SMNVEV (reference sequence). The CDR3, as DNA: TGTGCCAGCAGTTTGGGACACAACACTGAAGCTTTCTTT. Residues: CASSLGHNTEAFF.

The J gene is TRBJ1-1, the V gene TRBV28, with no clear D. The CDR3 is made up of 12 amino acids. The germline gives CDR1 MDHEN, CDR2 SYDVKM. V was clipped by 2 bases and J by 6 bases, with 7 bases between them. The CDR3 sequence: CASSLQVAEAFF. Here the CDR3 DNA reads TGTGCCAGCAGTTTACAGGTAGCTGAAGCTTTCTTT. Supplemented by reference TRBV28 and TRBJ1-1, the full variable domain reads DVKVTQSSRYLVKRTGEKVFLECVQDMDHENMFWYRQDPGLGLRLIYFSYDVKMKEKGDIPEGYSVSREKKERFSLILESASTNQTSMYLCASSLQVAEAFFGQGTRLTVV.

This chain uses TRBV6-6 with TRBJ1-5; the D gene is possibly TRBD1 (6 bases). Deletions cut 5 bases from V and 0 bases from J, with 14 bases between. Germline lookup yields CDR1 MNHNY and CDR2 SVGAGI (reference sequence). The CDR3 runs 16 residues. CDR3 protein: CASSTAGQNSNQPQHF. In DNA form, the CDR3 reads TGTGCCAGCAGTACAGCGGGACAAAATAGCAATCAGCCCCAGCATTTT.

J is TRBJ2-4 and V is TRBV27, with D hard to call. The CDR3 spans 15 residues. Per the germline V gene, CDR1 is MNHEY and CDR2 is SMNVEV (reference sequence). Trimming took 5 bases from V and 9 from J, leaving 20 bases between them. The CDR3 spells CASSPTVTRELIQYF. CDR3 DNA: TGTGCCAGCAGTCCCACGGTCACGAGAGAGCTCATTCAGTACTTC.

The J gene is TRBJ1-1, the V gene TRBV2; D is uncertain. The V and J ends lost 5 bases and 1 base respectively, with 14 bases between them. CDR3 length: 15 residues. Per the germline V gene, CDR1 is SNHLY and CDR2 is FYNNEI. As DNA, the CDR3 is TGTGCCAGCAGTTTAGGCCCCCCGGGGAACACTGAAGCTTTCTTT. It yields the protein CASSLGPPGNTEAFF. Using reference TRBV2 and TRBJ1-1 for the parts outside the CDR3, the full variable domain is EPEVTQTPSHQVTQMGQEVILRCVPISNHLYFYWYRQILGQKVEFLVSFYNNEISEKSEIFDDQFSVERPDGSNFTLKIRSTKLEDSAMYFCASSLGPPGNTEAFFGQGTRLTVV.

The genes are TRBV2 and TRBJ2-5, with D uncertain. V was trimmed by 1 base and J by 5 bases, leaving 5 bases between them. CDR1 SNHLY and CDR2 FYNNEI come from the germline V gene. This CDR3 region has 12 residues. CDR3 sequence: CASSEVGETQYF. CDR3 nucleotide sequence: TGTGCCAGCAGTGAAGTCGGGGAGACCCAGTACTTC.

This clone turned up a few times. This chain connects TRBV7-3 to TRBJ1-1, with D maybe TRBD1 (5 bases). V lost 5 bases and J lost 5, with 12 bases in between. CDR3 length: 13 residues. Germline V CDR1 and CDR2: SGHTA, FQGTGA. CDR3 nucleotides: TGTGCCAGCAGCATCTCGGGGGATACTGAAGCTTTCTTT. This gives the protein CASSISGDTEAFF.

The V call is TRBV7-8, the J call TRBJ2-6, with D tentatively TRBD1 (5 bases). The CDR3 spans 19 residues. Trimming removed 0 bases at V and 2 bases at J, with 17 bases between. CDR1 SGHVS and CDR2 FQNEAQ come from the germline V gene. This chain's CDR3 is CASSLAPRQGRAGANVLTF. In DNA, the CDR3 is TGTGCCAGCAGCTTAGCGCCCCGGCAGGGAAGAGCTGGGGCCAACGTCCTGACTTTC.

The V and J genes are TRBV19 and TRBJ2-2, with 8 bases fitting TRBD1. After removal of 3 bases from V and 5 bases from J, the junction contained 8 bases not matched to a gene. This CDR3 spans 16 amino acids. Germline V gene lookup returns CDR1 LNHDA and CDR2 SQIVND (reference sequence). The CDR3: CASSIRTGKGTGELFF. For the CDR3, the DNA is TGTGCCAGTAGTATCCGGACAGGGAAGGGTACCGGGGAGCTGTTTTTT.

The CDR3, as DNA: TGTGCCAGCAGCGCCGGAGGGCCTTCCTACGAGCAGTACTTC. It codes for CASSAGGPSYEQYF. The chain combines TRBV9 with TRBJ2-7, with D possibly TRBD2 on 6 matching bases. This CDR3 region has 14 residues. CDR1 SGDLS and CDR2 YYNGEE come from the germline V gene. Trimming took off 3 bases at V and 1 base at J, with 11 bases between the two ends.

This chain links TRBV19 with TRBJ2-1; weak D call: TRBD2 (5 bases). Trimming cost V 1 base and J 4 bases, with 17 bases left between them. Germline assignment: CDR1 LNHDA and CDR2 SQIVND (reference sequence). The CDR3 is made up of 17 amino acids. CDR3 protein: CASSIADSPWGYNEQFF. Written as DNA, the CDR3 is TGTGCCAGTAGTATAGCGGACTCACCTTGGGGTTACAATGAGCAGTTCTTC.

The chain carries TRBV4-1 and TRBJ2-1; D is undetermined. V gave up 7 bases and J gave up 0 bases, with 10 bases separating them. Germline V gives CDR1 MGHRA, CDR2 YSYEKL. The CDR3 contains 14 residues. DNA of the CDR3: TGCGCCAGCAATCGGGTGAGCTCCTACAATGAGCAGTTCTTC. It specifies CASNRVSSYNEQFF.

This clone was seen once. This rearrangement joins TRBV11-2 to TRBJ1-1, with a possible D match to TRBD1 (6 bases). CDR1 and CDR2 from the germline V gene are SGHAT and FQNNGV. The V gene lost 6 bases and the J gene lost 6 bases, with 14 bases spanning the gap. The CDR3 consists of 13 residues. The CDR3 is CASSSRRQAEAFF. CDR3 bases: TGTGCCAGCAGTTCTCGTAGACAGGCTGAAGCTTTCTTT.

J is TRBJ2-1 and V is TRBV27; tentatively, D is TRBD1 (6 bases). The CDR3 is made up of 15 amino acids. Germline V gene data show CDR1 as MNHEY and CDR2 as SMNVEV (reference sequence). The V and J ends lost 6 bases and 0 bases respectively, with 12 bases between them. The DNA for the CDR3 is TGTGCCAGCAGCCGACAGGCCAGCTCCTACAATGAGCAGTTCTTC. This gives the protein CASSRQASSYNEQFF.

The J gene is TRBJ1-4, the V gene TRBV4-1; tentative D call: TRBD1 (5 bases). CDR3 length: 15 amino acids. Per the germline V gene, CDR1 is MGHRA and CDR2 is YSYEKL. V dropped 4 bases and J dropped 7 bases, with 16 bases sitting between them. Written as DNA, the CDR3 is TGCGCCAGCAGCCCTGGACAACCCCTCTCTGAAAAACTGTTTTTT. It encodes CASSPGQPLSEKLFF.

The chain combines TRBV10-3 with TRBJ1-5; D is undetermined. The CDR3 is 17 residues long. CDR1 and CDR2 (germline): ENHRY, SYGVKD. Trimming took off 8 bases at V and 1 base at J, with 21 bases between the two ends. Here the CDR3 DNA reads TGTGCCATCTATACCCATCTCGGCGGTGGGAGCAATCAGCCCCAGCATTTT. It specifies CAIYTHLGGGSNQPQHF.

The DNA of the CDR3 is TGTGCCAGCAGCTTTTCGGGACAGCGAGCCTACGAGCAGTACTTC. Translation gives CASSFSGQRAYEQYF. The J gene is TRBJ2-7, the V gene TRBV5-4; 7 bases align to TRBD1. Germline V lookup: CDR1 SGHNT, CDR2 YYREEE (reference sequence). V lost 2 bases and J lost 2; bases outside the gene matches: 7. The CDR3 spans 15 residues.

This clone was observed a few times. The rearrangement uses TRBV25-1 and TRBJ1-5, with D possibly being TRBD1 (5 bases). The V end was cut by 3 bases, the J end by 2 bases, with 11 bases between. The germline V gene encodes CDR1 MGHDK and CDR2 SYGVNS. The CDR3 consists of 15 residues. CDR3 residues: CASSDGGGGNQPQHF. CDR3 DNA: TGTGCCAGCAGTGACGGGGGGGGAGGCAATCAGCCCCAGCATTTT.

V usage is TRBV24-1 and J usage is TRBJ2-1; 8 positions match TRBD1. Germline trimming cut 3 bases from V and 5 bases from J; bases unmatched to any gene: 5. Germline values: CDR1 KGHDR, CDR2 SFDVKD. There are 15 residues in the CDR3. CDR3 DNA sequence: TGTGCCACCAGTGATATAACAGGGGGTGACAATGAGCAGTTCTTC. This sequence encodes CATSDITGGDNEQFF.

The table lists this clone with a count of one. The genes are TRBV6-5 and TRBJ1-6, with unresolved D. The ends were cut back, 2 bases at V and 14 bases at J, with 10 bases in the middle. CDR3 length: 12 residues. Germline V gives CDR1 MNHEY, CDR2 SVGAGI. The CDR3 reads CASSYSGGALHF. The CDR3 region has the DNA TGTGCCAGCAGTTACAGCGGTGGTGCCCTCCACTTT.

The genes are TRBV2 and TRBJ1-6; D gene uncertain. The CDR3 is 13 residues long. V lost 3 bases and J lost 13, with 13 bases in between. CDR1 is SNHLY and CDR2 is FYNNEI in the germline V gene. The CDR3 DNA reads TGTGCCAGCAGTGATTTTCGGTCGTCTCCCCTCCACTTT. Protein sequence: CASSDFRSSPLHF. The full variable domain, its missing parts supplied by reference TRBV2 and TRBJ1-6, is EPEVTQTPSHQVTQMGQEVILRCVPISNHLYFYWYRQILGQKVEFLVSFYNNEISEKSEIFDDQFSVERPDGSNFTLKIRSTKLEDSAMYFCASSDFRSSPLHFGNGTRLTVT.

The chain uses TRBV29-1 and TRBJ2-7, with D perhaps being TRBD1 or TRBD2 (9 bases each). V was pared by 1 base and J by 0 bases, with 25 bases between. The CDR3 contains 19 residues. Per the germline V gene, CDR1 is SQVTM and CDR2 is ANQGSEA. The CDR3 spells CSVEARQGGLAGNSYEQYF. The CDR3 DNA reads as TGCAGCGTTGAAGCCCGACAGGGGGGTCTAGCGGGGAACTCCTACGAGCAGTACTTC.

This rearrangement joins TRBV11-2 to TRBJ2-2; 11 bases line up with TRBD2. The junction had 6 bases not matched to a gene; V was cut back by 5 bases and J by 4 bases. The V gene's germline CDR1 is SGHAT and CDR2 FQNNGV. This CDR3 has 16 amino acids. The CDR3 DNA reads TGTGCCAGCAGCCCGACTAGCGGGACTTTCACCGGGGAGCTGTTTTTT. It codes for CASSPTSGTFTGELFF.

V and J are TRBV2 and TRBJ2-2, with 8 bases lining up with TRBD1. Germline V gene data show CDR1 as SNHLY and CDR2 as FYNNEI. This CDR3 spans 19 amino acids. V shed 0 bases, J shed 0 bases, and the junction held 9 bases outside the gene matches. The CDR3 DNA reads as TGTGCCAGCAGTGAAGCGCTTCATGGACAGGGAGCGAACACCGGGGAGCTGTTTTTT. It codes for CASSEALHGQGANTGELFF. Based on the CDR3 plus reference TRBV2 and TRBJ2-2, the full variable domain is EPEVTQTPSHQVTQMGQEVILRCVPISNHLYFYWYRQILGQKVEFLVSFYNNEISEKSEIFDDQFSVERPDGSNFTLKIRSTKLEDSAMYFCASSEALHGQGANTGELFFGEGSRLTVL.

The chain joins TRBV10-2 to TRBJ1-5, with TRBD1 as a possible D gene (6 bases). CDR1 and CDR2 from the germline V gene are WSHSY and SAAADI. The CDR3 length is 15 residues. V gave up 3 bases and J gave up 9 bases, with 18 bases separating them. The DNA of the CDR3 is TGCGCCAGCAGTGATGGTGGGGGAGGGGGGCGGCCCCAGCATTTT. Translating gives CASSDGGGGGRPQHF.

V is TRBV27 and J is TRBJ1-2, with 9 bases lining up with TRBD1. Looked up from germline, CDR1 is MNHEY and CDR2 is SMNVEV (reference sequence). The CDR3 is made up of 16 amino acids. V lost 5 bases and J lost 2; bases outside the gene matches: 9. This CDR3 reads CASSKTGTGNNYGYTF. The CDR3 nucleotides are TGTGCCAGCAGTAAGACCGGGACAGGGAACAACTATGGCTACACCTTC.

The V and J genes are TRBV5-1 and TRBJ2-1; no reliable D call. CDR1 and CDR2 (germline): SGHRS, YFSETQ. This CDR3 has 13 amino acids. V was clipped by 0 bases and J by 3 bases, with 4 bases between them. The CDR3 here is CASSLADYNEQFF. The CDR3 coding sequence is TGCGCCAGCAGCTTGGCAGACTACAATGAGCAGTTCTTC.

This clone was seen a single time. This rearrangement joins TRBV10-1 to TRBJ2-7, with 8 bases matching TRBD1. Germline lookup yields CDR1 WNHNN and CDR2 SYGVQD (reference sequence). The CDR3 is 13 amino acids. J gave up 4 bases and V 4 bases, and 3 bases lay outside the gene matches. CDR3 nucleotides: TGCGCCAGCAGTGCAGGGGGCTCTTACGAGCAGTACTTC. Its protein product is CASSAGGSYEQYF.

The J gene is TRBJ1-4, the V gene TRBV7-9; D call uncertain. Germline V gene data show CDR1 as SEHNR and CDR2 as FQNEAQ (reference sequence). The CDR3 runs 13 residues. Trimming stripped 8 bases from V and 8 bases from J, with 15 bases between. DNA of the CDR3: TGTGCCAGCCTAGATTTGGGTTACGAAAAACTGTTTTTT. It is translated as CASLDLGYEKLFF.

The gene calls are TRBV28 and TRBJ1-1; D is possibly TRBD1 (5 bases). In germline, CDR1 is MDHEN, CDR2 SYDVKM. With 3 bases removed from V and 6 bases from J, the gap between germline ends came to 17 bases. There are 15 residues in the CDR3. The CDR3 DNA follows: TGTGCCAGCAGTTTTCCCTCCGCCAGGGTTGCTGAAGCTTTCTTT. Protein product: CASSFPSARVAEAFF.

This chain joins TRBV3-1 (or the pseudogene TRBV3-2) and TRBJ1-5, with D hard to call. Deletions cut 0 bases from V and 5 bases from J, with 8 bases between. From germline, CDR1 is LGHDT and CDR2 YNNKEL (reference sequence). This CDR3 has 14 residues. The CDR3 nucleotides are TGTGCCAGCAGCCAAGATACCGGGGATCAGCCCCAGCATTTT. It codes for CASSQDTGDQPQHF.

This chain connects TRBV6-5 to TRBJ1-3; D gene ambiguous. This CDR3 has 15 residues. Deletions cut 3 bases from V and 3 bases from J, with 12 bases between. Germline V gives CDR1 MNHEY, CDR2 SVGAGI. CDR3 loop: CASSYGRPGGNTIYF. The CDR3 bases are TGTGCCAGCAGTTATGGCCGACCGGGTGGAAACACCATATATTTT.